This T cell receptor beta chain was captured by sequencing in a study of cytomegalovirus exposure and HLA in healthy donors. Study-level findings and limits: The authors listed about 170 TCR beta chains as cytomegalovirus-associated. For most TCR sequences rarity was the rule, although some public TCRs occurred in many donors. Later analysis indicated greater clonal expansion among HLA-associated TCR beta chains than among equally common other chains.

In the PCR, 60 Vbeta and 13 Jbeta primers were used. Repertoires were generated with immunoSEQ multiplex PCR, while TCRdb's copy carries only in-frame clones and drops some. The sample contains roughly 140,000 clones, roughly a tenth of which appear only once. This clone was counted between two and nine times. Its target is not known. This CDR3 region has 16 residues. The germline V gene has CDR1 GTSNPN and CDR2 SVGIG (reference sequence). J was trimmed by 0 bases and V by 4 bases; bases with no gene match: 11. Sequenced input: PBMCs. This clonotype was obtained from a male donor in good health and CMV-seronegative. The chain couples TRBV30 to TRBJ1-2; 7 nucleotides match TRBD1. The DNA of the CDR3 is TGTGCCTGGATCGCCGGGACAGCTACCTCTAACTATGGCTACACCTTC. This gives the protein CAWIAGTATSNYGYTF.